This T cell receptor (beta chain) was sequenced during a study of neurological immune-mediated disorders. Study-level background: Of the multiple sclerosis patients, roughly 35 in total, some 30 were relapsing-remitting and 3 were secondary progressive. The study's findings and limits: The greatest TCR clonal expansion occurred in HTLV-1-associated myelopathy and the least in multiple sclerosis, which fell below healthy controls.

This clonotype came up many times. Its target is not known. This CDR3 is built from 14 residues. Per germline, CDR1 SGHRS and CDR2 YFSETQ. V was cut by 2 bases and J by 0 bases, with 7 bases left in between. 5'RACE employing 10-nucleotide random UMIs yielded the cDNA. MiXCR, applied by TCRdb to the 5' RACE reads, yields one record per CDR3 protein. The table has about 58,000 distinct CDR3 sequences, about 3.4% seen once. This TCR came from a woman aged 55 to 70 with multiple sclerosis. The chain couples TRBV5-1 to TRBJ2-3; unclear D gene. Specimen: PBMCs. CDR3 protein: CASSFGPSTDTQYF. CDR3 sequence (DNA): TGCGCCAGCAGCTTCGGCCCTAGCACAGATACGCAGTATTTT.